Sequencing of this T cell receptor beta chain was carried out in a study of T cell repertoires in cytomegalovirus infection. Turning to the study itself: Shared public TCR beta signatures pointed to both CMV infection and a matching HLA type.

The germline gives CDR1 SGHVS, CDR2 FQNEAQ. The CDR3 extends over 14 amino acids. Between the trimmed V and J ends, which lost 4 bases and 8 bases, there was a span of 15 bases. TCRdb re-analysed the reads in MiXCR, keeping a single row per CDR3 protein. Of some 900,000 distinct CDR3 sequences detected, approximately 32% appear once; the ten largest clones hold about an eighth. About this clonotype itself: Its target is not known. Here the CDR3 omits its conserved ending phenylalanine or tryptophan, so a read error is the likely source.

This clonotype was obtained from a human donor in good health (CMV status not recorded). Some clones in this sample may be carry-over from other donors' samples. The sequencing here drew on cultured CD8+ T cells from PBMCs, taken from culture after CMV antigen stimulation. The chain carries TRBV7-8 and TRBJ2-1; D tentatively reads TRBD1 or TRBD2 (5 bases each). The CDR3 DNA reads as TGTGCCAGCAGCTATCGGGGCCCAATTGATGAGCAGTTCTTA. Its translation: CASSYRGPIDEQFL.